This T cell receptor beta chain was documented in a study of Tregs in tolerant kidney transplant recipients (dated by TCRdb to about 2019). Background on the whole study: The study applied TCRbeta sequencing to find donor-specific regulatory T cells before combined kidney and bone marrow transplantation and then followed those same cells after transplant. TCRbeta repertoire sequencing was used in a few healthy controls to compare several ways of expanding Tregs specific for an allogeneic donor.

Regarding this clone: It has no known antigen specificity. No clone much larger than this one lies a single base away; base qualities are absent.

For TCRbeta CDR3 sequencing, genomic DNA from the sorted cells was extracted using the QIAGEN DNeasy Blood and Tissue Kit. High-throughput TCRbeta CDR3 sequencing, which included PCR amplification with bias correction and internal controls, was done commercially through immunoSEQ. Per the authors' processing: A unique productive TCRbeta sequence was defined by the CDR3 nucleotide sequence when primers matched, and otherwise by the CDR3 amino acid sequence together with the Vbeta and Jbeta genes. To correct for sorting error, sequences found in more than one sorted population at a frequency ratio of 2:1 or less were discarded, and the remaining shared sequences were assigned to the population with the higher frequency. Donor-reactive sequences were defined as at least 5-fold expanded in CFSE-low cells versus unstimulated cells, with frequency of at least 0.01% in CFSE-low cells. Repertoire divergence was quantified by Jensen-Shannon divergence using the top 100 TCRbeta sequences ranked by frequency. For samples with multiple sequencing runs, sorting error was corrected in each run separately before the runs were combined. Imported from immuneACCESS, the table was reduced by TCRdb to in-frame sequences with V and J called. These copies leave out some clones; in studies compared against another copy, an unresolved V gene accounts for under half, and the cause of the remainder is not known. That table supplies the V and J calls and clone size; D and trimming were determined from the DNA. This sample gives some 65,000 clones in total; 84% of them show up just once. The ten largest make up about 4.7% of the sample.

Here is what the overall study found, with its caveats: Biological reproducibility was not directly assessed, although technical replication error appeared to be minimal. Expanding Tregs with activated donor B cells appeared to identify the most biologically relevant and donor-specific TCRbeta repertoire. The study was limited by small patient numbers, and the findings need validation in larger populations and under other immunosuppression protocols.

Thawed PBMCs were FACS-sorted into unstimulated Tregs (CD4+CD25+CD127-), CD4+ non-Tregs (CD4+CD25-), CD4 cells and CD8 cells. Healthy control blood was obtained either as purchased buffy coats or from healthy volunteers. Healthy control blood was processed to PBMCs by Ficoll density gradient and cryopreserved, and patient PBMCs were collected before and after transplant. There are 15 amino acids in the CDR3, from cysteine to phenylalanine inclusive. The read is trimmed to its CDR3 DNA, 45 bases read in frame from base 1. CDR1 is given as MNHEY and CDR2 as SVGAGI, both from the germline V gene. Clipping removes 0 bases from V and 7 bases from J, with 5 as the unmatched junction base count.

Recombination joined TRBV6-5 with TRBJ1-4; TRBD1 matches 7 bases in the middle. Sequenced material: CD4+ T cells from blood. The receptor's source is a human donor in good health. The bases are TGTGCCAGCAGTTACTCAGGGGGCGGAGTTGAAAAACTGTTTTTT. The encoded protein is CASSYSGGGVEKLFF.